The entry that follows covers one TCR beta chain sequence. Its cognate antigen is unknown. Sequence at one end of the junction differs from germline and may be a read error. The germline gives CDR1 SGHVS, CDR2 FNYEAQ. This CDR3 is 18 amino acids long. The sample belongs to a study of T cells in narcolepsy. General study results and limits: Autoreactive HCRT-specific and TRIB2-specific clonotypes were marked in same-patient CSF-versus-blood CD4+ comparisons.

Libraries were prepared by immunoSEQ multiplex PCR; TCRdb keeps only in-frame clonotypes and omits some of them. The sample lists roughly 20,000 clones; roughly 80% were seen once. This sequence joins TRBV7-6 and TRBJ1-3; 7 bases map to TRBD1. The receptor comes from a human donor in good health. Sequencing was done on a sample of memory (CD45RA-) CD4+ T cells from blood. The CDR3 DNA reads as TGTGCCAGCGGCTTAGCTGCTGGGGGACAGATCTCTGGAAACACCATATATTTT. It yields the protein CASGLAAGGQISGNTIYF.